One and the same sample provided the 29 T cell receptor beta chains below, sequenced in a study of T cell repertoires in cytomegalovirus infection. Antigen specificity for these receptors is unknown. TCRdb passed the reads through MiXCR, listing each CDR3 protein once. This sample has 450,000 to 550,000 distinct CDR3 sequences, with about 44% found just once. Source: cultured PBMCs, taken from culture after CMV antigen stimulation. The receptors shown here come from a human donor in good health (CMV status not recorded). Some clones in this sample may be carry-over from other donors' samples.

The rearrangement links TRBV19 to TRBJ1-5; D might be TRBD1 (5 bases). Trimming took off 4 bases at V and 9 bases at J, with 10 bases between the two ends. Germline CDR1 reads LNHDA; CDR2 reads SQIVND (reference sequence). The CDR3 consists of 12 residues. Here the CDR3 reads CASSSQGPPQHF. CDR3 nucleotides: TGTGCCAGTAGTAGTCAGGGCCCGCCCCAGCATTTT.

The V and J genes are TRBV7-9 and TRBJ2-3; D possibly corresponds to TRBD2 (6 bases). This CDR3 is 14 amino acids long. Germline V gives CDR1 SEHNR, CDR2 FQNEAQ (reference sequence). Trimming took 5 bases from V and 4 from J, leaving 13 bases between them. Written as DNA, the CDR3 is TGTGCCAGCAGCGGCGGGGAGCCCCCAGATACGCAGTATTTT. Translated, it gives CASSGGEPPDTQYF.

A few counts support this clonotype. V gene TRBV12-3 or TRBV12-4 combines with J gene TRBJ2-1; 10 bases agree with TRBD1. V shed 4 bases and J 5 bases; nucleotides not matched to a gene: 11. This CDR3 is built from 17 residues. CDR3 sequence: CASSSFGGGQGNNEQFF. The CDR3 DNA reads TGTGCCAGCAGTTCTTTCGGGGGGGGACAGGGGAACAATGAGCAGTTCTTC.

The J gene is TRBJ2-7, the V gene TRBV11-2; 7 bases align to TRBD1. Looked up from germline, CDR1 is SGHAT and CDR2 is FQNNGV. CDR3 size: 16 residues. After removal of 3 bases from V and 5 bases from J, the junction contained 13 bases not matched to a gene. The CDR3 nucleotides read TGTGCCAGCAGCTTGGAACAGGGGTGGGTTGGGGACGAGCAGTACTTC. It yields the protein CASSLEQGWVGDEQYF. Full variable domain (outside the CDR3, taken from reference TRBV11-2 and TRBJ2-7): EAGVAQSPRYKIIEKRQSVAFWCNPISGHATLYWYQQILGQGPKLLIQFQNNGVVDDSQLPKDRFSAERLKGVDSTLKIQPAKLEDSAVYLCASSLEQGWVGDEQYFGPGTRLTVT.

For the CDR3, the DNA is TGTGCCAGCAGCTTTCTGAGCAGGGAAGGTGAAAAACTGTTTTTT. Protein sequence: CASSFLSREGEKLFF. V and J are TRBV7-9 and TRBJ1-4, with a possible D match to TRBD1 (5 bases). Trimming shortened V by 3 bases and J by 7 bases, and 15 bases separated the two germline ends. CDR1 and CDR2 from the germline V gene are SEHNR and FQNEAQ (reference sequence). This CDR3 has 15 residues.

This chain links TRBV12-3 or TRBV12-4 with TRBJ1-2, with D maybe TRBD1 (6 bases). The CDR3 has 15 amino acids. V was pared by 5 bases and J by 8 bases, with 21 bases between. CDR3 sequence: CASSHRRTVKRGYTF. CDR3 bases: TGTGCCAGCAGTCACCGTCGGACAGTTAAACGGGGCTACACCTTC.

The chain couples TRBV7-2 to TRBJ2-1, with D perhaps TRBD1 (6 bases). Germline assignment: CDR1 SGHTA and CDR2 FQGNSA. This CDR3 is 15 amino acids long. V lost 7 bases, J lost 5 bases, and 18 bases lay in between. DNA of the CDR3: TGTGCCAGCACTCCGGGACAATCCCCCGACAATGAGCAGTTCTTC. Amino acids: CASTPGQSPDNEQFF. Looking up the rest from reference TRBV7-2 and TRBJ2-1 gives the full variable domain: GAGVSQSPSNKVTEKGKDVELRCDPISGHTALYWYRQSLGQGLEFLIYFQGNSAPDKSGLPSDRFSAERTGGSVSTLTIQRTQQEDSAVYLCASTPGQSPDNEQFFGPGTRLTVL.

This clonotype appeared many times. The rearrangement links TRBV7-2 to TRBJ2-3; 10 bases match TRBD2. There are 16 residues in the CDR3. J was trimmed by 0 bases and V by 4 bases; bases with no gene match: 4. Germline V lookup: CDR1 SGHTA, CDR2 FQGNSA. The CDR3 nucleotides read TGTGCCAGCAGCTCCCAAGCGGGAGGGAGCACAGATACGCAGTATTTT. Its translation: CASSSQAGGSTDTQYF.

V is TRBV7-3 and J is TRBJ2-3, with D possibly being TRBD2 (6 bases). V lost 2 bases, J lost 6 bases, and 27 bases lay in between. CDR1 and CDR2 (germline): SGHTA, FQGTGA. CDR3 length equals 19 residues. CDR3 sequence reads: CASSLGSLEYSGTSDTQYF. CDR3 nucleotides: TGTGCCAGCAGCTTAGGGTCCCTAGAGTATAGCGGCACTTCGGATACGCAGTATTTT.

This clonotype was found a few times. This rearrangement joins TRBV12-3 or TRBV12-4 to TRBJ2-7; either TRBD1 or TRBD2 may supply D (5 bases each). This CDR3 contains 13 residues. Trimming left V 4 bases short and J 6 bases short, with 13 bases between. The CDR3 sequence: CASSWGPRVEQYF. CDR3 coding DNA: TGTGCCAGCAGTTGGGGCCCGAGGGTCGAGCAGTACTTC.

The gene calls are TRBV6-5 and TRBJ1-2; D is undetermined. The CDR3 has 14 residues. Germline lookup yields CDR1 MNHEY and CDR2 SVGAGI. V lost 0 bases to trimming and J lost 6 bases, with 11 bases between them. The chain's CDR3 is CASSYSGGTDGYTF. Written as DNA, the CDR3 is TGTGCCAGCAGTTACTCCGGAGGAACTGATGGCTACACCTTC.

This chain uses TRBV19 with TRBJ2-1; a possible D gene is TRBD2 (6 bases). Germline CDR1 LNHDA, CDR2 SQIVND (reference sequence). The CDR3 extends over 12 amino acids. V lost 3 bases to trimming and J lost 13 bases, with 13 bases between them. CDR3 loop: CASSIVSGYQFF. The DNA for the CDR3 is TGTGCCAGTAGTATCGTAAGCGGGTATCAGTTCTTC.

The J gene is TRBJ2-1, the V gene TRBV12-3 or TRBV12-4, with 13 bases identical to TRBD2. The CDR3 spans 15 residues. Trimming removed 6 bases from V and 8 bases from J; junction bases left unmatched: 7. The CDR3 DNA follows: TGTGCCAGCAGCCCCGGGACTAGCGGGATCGATGAGCAGTTCTTC. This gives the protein CASSPGTSGIDEQFF.

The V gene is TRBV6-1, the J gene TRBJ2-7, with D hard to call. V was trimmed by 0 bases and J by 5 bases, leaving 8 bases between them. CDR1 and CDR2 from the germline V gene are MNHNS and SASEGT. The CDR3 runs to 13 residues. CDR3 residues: CASSEAGRHEQYF. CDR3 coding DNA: TGTGCCAGCAGTGAAGCAGGCAGGCACGAGCAGTACTTC.

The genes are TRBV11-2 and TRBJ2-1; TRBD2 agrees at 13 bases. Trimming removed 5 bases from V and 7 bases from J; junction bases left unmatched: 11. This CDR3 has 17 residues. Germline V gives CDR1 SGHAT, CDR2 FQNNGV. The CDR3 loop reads CASSLLAGGPFKNEQFF. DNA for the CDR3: TGTGCCAGCAGCCTACTAGCGGGAGGGCCTTTCAAAAATGAGCAGTTCTTC.

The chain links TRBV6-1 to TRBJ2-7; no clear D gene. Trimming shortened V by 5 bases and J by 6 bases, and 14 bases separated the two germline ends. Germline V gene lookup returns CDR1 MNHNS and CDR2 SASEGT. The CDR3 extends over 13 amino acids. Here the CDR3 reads CASSPIEWREQYF. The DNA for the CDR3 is TGTGCCAGCAGTCCGATTGAGTGGCGCGAGCAGTACTTC.

The CDR3 nucleotides are TGCGCCAGCAGTGATGCTTTCAGGGAAAGCACAGATACGCAGTATTTT. Its translation is CASSDAFRESTDTQYF. V and J are TRBV10-2 and TRBJ2-3, with a tentative D call TRBD1 (5 bases). Per germline, CDR1 WSHSY and CDR2 SAAADI. Deletions cut 3 bases from V and 0 bases from J, with 13 bases between. This CDR3 has 16 residues.

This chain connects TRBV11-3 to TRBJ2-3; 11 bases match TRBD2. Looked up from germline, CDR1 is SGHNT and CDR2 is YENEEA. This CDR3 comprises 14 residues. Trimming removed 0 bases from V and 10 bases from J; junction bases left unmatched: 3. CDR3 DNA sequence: TGTGCCAGCAGCTTAGAGGTAGCGGGGGGGGCGCAGTATTTT. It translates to CASSLEVAGGAQYF.

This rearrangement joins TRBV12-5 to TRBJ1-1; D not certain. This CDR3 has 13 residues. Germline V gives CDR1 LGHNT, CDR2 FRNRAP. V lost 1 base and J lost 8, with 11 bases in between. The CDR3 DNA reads TGTGCTAGTGGTTTGGAAGCTGGTACGGAAGCTTTCTTT. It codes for CASGLEAGTEAFF.

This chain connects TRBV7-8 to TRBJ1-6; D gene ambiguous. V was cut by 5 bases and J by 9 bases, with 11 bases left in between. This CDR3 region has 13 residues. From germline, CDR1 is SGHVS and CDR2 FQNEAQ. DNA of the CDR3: TGTGCCAGCAGCCAAGGGTTTGGTTCACCCCTCCACTTT. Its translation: CASSQGFGSPLHF. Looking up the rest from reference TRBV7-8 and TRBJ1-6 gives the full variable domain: GAGVSQSPRYKVAKRGQDVALRCDPISGHVSLFWYQQALGQGPEFLTYFQNEAQLDKSGLPSDRFFAERPEGSVSTLKIQRTQQEDSAVYLCASSQGFGSPLHFGNGTRLTVT.

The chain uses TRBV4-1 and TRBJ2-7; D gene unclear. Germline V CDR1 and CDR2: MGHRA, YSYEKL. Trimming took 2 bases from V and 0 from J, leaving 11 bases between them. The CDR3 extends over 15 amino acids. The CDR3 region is CASSQWAADSYEQYF. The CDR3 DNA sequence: TGCGCCAGCAGCCAATGGGCCGCTGACTCCTACGAGCAGTACTTC.

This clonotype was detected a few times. The CDR3 DNA reads as TGTGCCAGCAGCTCTGGCAGGGTAAATCAGCCCCAGCATTTT. Protein sequence: CASSSGRVNQPQHF. The genes are TRBV7-8 and TRBJ1-5; a possible D gene is TRBD1 (5 bases). Per the germline V gene, CDR1 is SGHVS and CDR2 is FQNEAQ. Trimming left V 4 bases short and J 4 bases short, with 11 bases between. The CDR3 extends over 14 amino acids. Full variable domain (rest looked up from reference TRBV7-8 and TRBJ1-5): GAGVSQSPRYKVAKRGQDVALRCDPISGHVSLFWYQQALGQGPEFLTYFQNEAQLDKSGLPSDRFFAERPEGSVSTLKIQRTQQEDSAVYLCASSSGRVNQPQHFGDGTRLSIL.

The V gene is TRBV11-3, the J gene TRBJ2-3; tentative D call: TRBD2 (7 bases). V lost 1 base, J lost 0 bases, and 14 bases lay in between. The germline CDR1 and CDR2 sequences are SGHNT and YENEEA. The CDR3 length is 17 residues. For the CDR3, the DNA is TGTGCCAGCAGCTTAGGGGTCCGGGGGGCTAGCACAGATACGCAGTATTTT. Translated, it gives CASSLGVRGASTDTQYF.

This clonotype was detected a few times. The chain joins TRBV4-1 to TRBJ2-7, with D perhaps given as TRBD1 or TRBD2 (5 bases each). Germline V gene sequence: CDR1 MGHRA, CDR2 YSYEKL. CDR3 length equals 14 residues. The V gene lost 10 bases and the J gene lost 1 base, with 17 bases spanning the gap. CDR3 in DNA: TGCGCCACCGGGTCAGAGTGGGGGTCCTACGAGCAGTACTTC. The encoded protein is CATGSEWGSYEQYF.

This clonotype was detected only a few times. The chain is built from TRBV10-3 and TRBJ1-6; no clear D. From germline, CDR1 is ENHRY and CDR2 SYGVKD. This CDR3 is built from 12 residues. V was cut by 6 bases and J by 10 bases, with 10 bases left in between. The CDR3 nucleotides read TGTGCCATCAGGACACCGGAGTCACCCCTCCACTTT. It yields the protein CAIRTPESPLHF.

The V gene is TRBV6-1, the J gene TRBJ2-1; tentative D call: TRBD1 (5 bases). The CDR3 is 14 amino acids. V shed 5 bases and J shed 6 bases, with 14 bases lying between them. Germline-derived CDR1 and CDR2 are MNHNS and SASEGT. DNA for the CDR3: TGTGCCAGCAGTAAACAGGAAAGGTTCAATGAGCAGTTCTTC. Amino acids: CASSKQERFNEQFF.

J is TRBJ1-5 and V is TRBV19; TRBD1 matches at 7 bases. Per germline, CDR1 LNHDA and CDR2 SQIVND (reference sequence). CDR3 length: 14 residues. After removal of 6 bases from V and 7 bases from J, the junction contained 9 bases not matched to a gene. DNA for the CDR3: TGTGCCAGTAGCCAACCAGGGGGGTGGCAGCCCCAGCATTTT. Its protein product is CASSQPGGWQPQHF.

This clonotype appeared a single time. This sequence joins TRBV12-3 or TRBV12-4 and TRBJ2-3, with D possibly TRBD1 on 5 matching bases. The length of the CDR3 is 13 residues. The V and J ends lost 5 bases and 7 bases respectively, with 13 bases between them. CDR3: CASSGAPTYTQYF. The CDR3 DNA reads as TGTGCCAGCAGTGGGGCCCCCACCTATACGCAGTATTTT.

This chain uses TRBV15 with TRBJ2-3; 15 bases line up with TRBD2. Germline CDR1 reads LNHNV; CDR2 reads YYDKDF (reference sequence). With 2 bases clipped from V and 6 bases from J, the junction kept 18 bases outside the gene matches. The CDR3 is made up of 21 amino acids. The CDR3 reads CATSRPLGTSGGRDPRDTQYF. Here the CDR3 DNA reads TGTGCCACCAGCAGACCGTTAGGGACTAGCGGGGGGCGAGATCCCCGGGATACGCAGTATTTT. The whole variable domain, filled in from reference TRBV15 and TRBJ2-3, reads DAMVIQNPRYQVTQFGKPVTLSCSQTLNHNVMYWYQQKSSQAPKLLFHYYDKDFNNEADTPDNFQSRRPNTSFCFLDIRSPGLGDTAMYLCATSRPLGTSGGRDPRDTQYFGPGTRLTVL.